Listed here are 5 T cell receptor beta chains from one sample, sequenced in a study of control samples from healthy donors and cancer patients. Sequencing was performed with immunoSEQ multiplex PCR; in TCRdb, only in-frame clones are kept and a portion is missing. Found here are around 170,000 clones, around 90% of them singletons; the top ten hold about 1.4%. Input material: blood. The receptor set was obtained from a woman aged 45-65 years in good health.

This sequence joins TRBV5-1 and TRBJ2-5, with D uncertain. V dropped 0 bases and J dropped 1 base, with 7 bases sitting between them. Per germline, CDR1 SGHRS and CDR2 YFSETQ. There are 14 residues in the CDR3. The DNA for the CDR3 is TGCGCCAGCAGCTTGGAGAACTTCCAAGAGACCCAGTACTTC. Amino acid sequence: CASSLENFQETQYF.

V usage is TRBV28 and J usage is TRBJ1-4, with 7 positions matching TRBD1. This CDR3 has 16 amino acids. With V trimmed by 3 bases and J by 7 bases, 11 bases remained unmatched. Germline values: CDR1 MDHEN, CDR2 SYDVKM. Here the CDR3 DNA reads TGTGCCAGCAGTTTTATTATAGCTCCAGGGGGTGAAAAACTGTTTTTT. This translates into CASSFIIAPGGEKLFF.

This chain links TRBV3-1 (or the pseudogene TRBV3-2) with TRBJ2-3, with 8 bases identical to TRBD1. With V trimmed by 6 bases and J by 11 bases, 7 bases remained unmatched. This CDR3 has 12 residues. Germline-derived CDR1 and CDR2 are LGHDT and YNNKEL (reference sequence). CDR3 coding DNA: TGTGCCAGCAGATCCGACAGGGGCCGGCAGTATTTT. Its translation: CASRSDRGRQYF.

The chain is built from TRBV5-1 and TRBJ2-5; unclear D gene. CDR1 is SGHRS, CDR2 YFSETQ, per germline. This CDR3 comprises 13 residues. V was pared by 0 bases and J by 8 bases, with 11 bases between. CDR3 amino acids: CASSLEGPQTQYF. The DNA for the CDR3 is TGCGCCAGCAGCTTGGAAGGGCCCCAAACCCAGTACTTC. Full variable domain (outside the CDR3, taken from reference TRBV5-1 and TRBJ2-5): KAGVTQTPRYLIKTRGQQVTLSCSPISGHRSVSWYQQTPGQGLQFLFEYFSETQRNKGNFPGRFSGRQFSNSRSEMNVSTLELGDSALYLCASSLEGPQTQYFGPGTRLLVL.

The chain employs TRBV9 and TRBJ2-7; TRBD2 is a possible D gene (5 bases). Germline V lookup: CDR1 SGDLS, CDR2 YYNGEE. Trimming took off 4 bases at V and 2 bases at J, with 13 bases between the two ends. The CDR3 extends over 14 amino acids. The CDR3 region has the DNA TGTGCCAGCAGCCCCAATCCCGGGACCTACGAGCAGTACTTC. Its protein is CASSPNPGTYEQYF. Full variable domain (outside the CDR3, taken from reference TRBV9 and TRBJ2-7): DSGVTQTPKHLITATGQRVTLRCSPRSGDLSVYWYQQSLDQGLQFLIQYYNGEERAKGNILERFSAQQFPDLHSELNLSSLELGDSALYFCASSPNPGTYEQYFGPGTRLTVT.